This entry is about one T cell receptor (beta chain). This sample is drawn from a study of control samples from healthy donors and cancer patients. The protocol was immunoSEQ multiplex PCR, while the TCRdb copy is restricted to in-frame clones and leaves out a portion. The sample gives about 80,000 clones, roughly 88% of which show up once; roughly 10% is in the top ten. The receptor comes from a man in his fifties or sixties with head and neck cancer. The sequencing input was PBMCs.

CDR3 nucleotide sequence: TGTGCCAGCAGCCGGATGACGGGGGATGGGGCCAACGTCCTGACTTTC. Translation: CASSRMTGDGANVLTF. This rearrangement joins TRBV11-2 to TRBJ2-6, with D perhaps TRBD2 (6 bases). The germline V gene has CDR1 SGHAT and CDR2 FQNNGV. The length of the CDR3 is 16 residues. V lost 5 bases to trimming and J lost 3 bases, with 14 bases between them.